These 7 T cell receptor beta chains share one sample of origin, sequenced in a study of T cell responses to AZD1222 COVID-19 vaccine. Clones were read by immunoSEQ multiplex PCR, and TCRdb kept only the in-frame ones, dropping some. The data hold under 150,000 clones, with roughly 88% observed a single time. The input for sequencing was peripheral blood, taken on day 0 of AZD1222 vaccination. The source is an adult in good health.

V usage is TRBV6-5 and J usage is TRBJ1-2; D remains unclear. V was clipped by 6 bases and J by 6 bases, with 8 bases between them. The germline V gene encodes CDR1 MNHEY and CDR2 SVGAGI. The CDR3 is made up of 11 amino acids. The CDR3 region has the DNA TGTGCCAGCAGCCCCTTAAATGGCTACACCTTC. Translated, it gives CASSPLNGYTF.

V is TRBV9 and J is TRBJ2-5; 11 bases map to TRBD2. The CDR3 totals 16 residues. Losses at the gene ends were 0 bases for V and 5 bases for J; bases not matched to a gene: 6. Germline V gene lookup returns CDR1 SGDLS and CDR2 YYNGEE. The CDR3 bases are TGTGCCAGCAGCGTAGCAGGTAGCGGGGGGGTCGAGACCCAGTACTTC. This encodes CASSVAGSGGVETQYF.

This clone was observed a handful of times. The chain joins TRBV7-2 to TRBJ2-5, with a possible D match to TRBD2 (6 bases). Trimming cost V 1 base and J 5 bases, with 11 bases left between them. This CDR3 has 14 residues. From germline, CDR1 is SGHTA and CDR2 FQGNSA. The CDR3 loop is CASSLVWGEETQYF. The CDR3, as DNA: TGTGCCAGCAGCTTAGTTTGGGGGGAGGAGACCCAGTACTTC.

The rearrangement uses TRBV4-1 and TRBJ1-2, with D perhaps matching TRBD1 (5 bases). Germline V lookup: CDR1 MGHRA, CDR2 YSYEKL. V lost 0 bases, J lost 3 bases, and 11 bases lay in between. The CDR3 covers 15 residues. The CDR3 DNA is TGCGCCAGCAGCCAAGAGACAGTGCGGGACTATGGCTACACCTTC. This codes for CASSQETVRDYGYTF.

The chain uses TRBV4-3 and TRBJ1-2; 7 nucleotides match TRBD1. CDR1 LGHNA and CDR2 YSLEER come from the germline V gene. This CDR3 comprises 14 residues. The J segment lost 2 bases and the V segment lost 0 bases, leaving 0 bases of the junction unmatched. CDR3 in amino acids: CASSQEQGNYGYTF. CDR3 sequence (DNA): TGCGCCAGCAGCCAAGAACAGGGGAACTATGGCTACACCTTC.

This clone is a singleton in its sample. The chain recombines TRBV7-8 with TRBJ1-5; 10 bases fit TRBD1. CDR1 and CDR2 (germline): SGHVS, FQNEAQ. J was trimmed by 6 bases and V by 1 base; bases with no gene match: 3. The CDR3 has 15 amino acids. CDR3 region: CASSLETGGSQPQHF. CDR3 DNA: TGTGCCAGCAGCTTAGAGACAGGGGGCAGTCAGCCCCAGCATTTT.

The chain joins TRBV20-1 to TRBJ1-1; no firm D call. Per the germline V gene, CDR1 is DFQATT and CDR2 is SNEGSKA (reference sequence). V was clipped by 6 bases and J by 3 bases, with 5 bases between them. This CDR3 region has 10 residues. CDR3 loop: CSAQYTEAFF. As DNA, the CDR3 is TGCAGTGCCCAATACACTGAAGCTTTCTTT.